This T cell receptor (beta chain) appears in the sequencing data of a study of T cell changes during pregnancy in multiple sclerosis. Sequencing used immunoSEQ multiplex PCR; TCRdb keeps in-frame clones, though not all of them. Seen here are about 79,000 clones, 75% to 95% observed once, and the top ten hold approximately 0.47%. This CDR3 is 14 amino acids long. Trimming stripped 5 bases from V and 1 base from J, with 12 bases between. In germline, CDR1 is SGHDN, CDR2 FVKESK. The source was CD4+ T cells from peripheral blood mononuclear cells, collected in the second trimester of pregnancy. The chain recombines TRBV14 with TRBJ2-7; no clear D gene. This sequence was found in a female donor with multiple sclerosis, enrolled in a pregnancy study. CDR3 sequence: CASSTLSPSYEQYF. CDR3 sequence (DNA): TGTGCCAGCAGCACTTTATCGCCTTCCTACGAGCAGTACTTC.